Listed below are T cell receptor beta chains from one sample, sequenced in a study of Graves' ophthalmopathy and Graves' hyperthyroidism. One entry per CDR3 protein results from TCRdb running MiXCR on the multiplex PCR reads. In the table there are approximately 540,000 distinct CDR3 sequences, roughly 39% of which are singletons. Input material: peripheral blood or thyroid tissue (not recorded which). The receptors derive from an adult man with Graves' hyperthyroidism. Each CDR3 is given with its conserved first and last residue. The D gene is left open where the match is weak. A clone size is listed for some rows: how often the clone was seen (once, few, many), or a class if it is expanded.

CDR3 protein	clone size	V gene	D gene
CASSETDRNTIYF	many	TRBV25-1	-
CSARQGNSYEQYF	many	TRBV29-1	TRBD1
CSVVRDRNYGYTF	-	TRBV29-1	TRBD1
CASSIQGASGQPQHF	-	TRBV19	TRBD1
CASSLGGTTNEKLFF	many	TRBV12-3/TRBV12-4	-
CSAPIPGGRRNTEAFF	-	TRBV20-1	-
CSVEGLAGANEQYF	-	TRBV29-1	TRBD2
CSSTGAYEQYF	-	TRBV29-1	-
CAKWTASSGNTIYF	many	TRBV2	-
CASSFRTGGGSPLHF	-	TRBV7-9	TRBD1
CSVADTRNYGYTF	many	TRBV29-1	-
CASSLQGSGYTF	many	TRBV19	-
CSVESGQDGNAQFF	few	TRBV29-1	-
CASSFRPGTDTQYF	-	TRBV7-6	-
CSVGSQGATDTQYF	-	TRBV29-1	TRBD1
CASSLVGLQETQYF	few	TRBV6-1	-
CASSLGVLEQFF	-	TRBV7-9	-
CASSESFQPQHF	many	TRBV10-2	-
CASSPRTNTEAFF	many	TRBV7-3	-
CASSAVLAGTAYEQYF	-	TRBV2	TRBD2
CASSSGQGYNYGYTF	-	TRBV5-1	TRBD1
CAINSGGGNEQYF	-	TRBV10-3	-
CASSQETGGFPTFF	few	TRBV9	-
CSVEVQGAFPDTQYF	-	TRBV29-1	TRBD1
CASSHDRENTEAFF	many	TRBV13	TRBD1
CASSPGGLPSQETQYF	-	TRBV9	-
CSQDLGQGGNYGYTF	-	TRBV29-1	TRBD1
CASSQEGRKETQYF	many	TRBV4-2	-
CASSQGVGIQPQHF	many	TRBV3-1	-
CASSDSGVETQYF	-	TRBV2	-
CASSSWARQNSPLHF	many	TRBV12-3/TRBV12-4	-
CASSEWRQGLGDQPQHF	many	TRBV10-3	-
CSVEMGEGALSYEQYF	many	TRBV29-1	TRBD1
CASSYSAGGGEAFF	-	TRBV6-5	TRBD1
CASSRDSPETQYF	many	TRBV12-3/TRBV12-4	-
CASAGTGGTEAFF	many	TRBV25-1	TRBD1
CASRFEQQDYGYTF	many	TRBV2	-
CSARGQVNNSPLHF	many	TRBV20-1	TRBD1
CASSLGTSGSTQYF	-	TRBV7-9	TRBD2
CSARDGFGIQETQYF	many	TRBV20-1	-
CASSFDSLYEQYF	-	TRBV7-2	-
CASSLRMKGSNQPQHF	-	TRBV7-9	-
CASSEIGQDNQPQHF	-	TRBV10-3	TRBD1
CASSLDGTSAQSYEQYF	many	TRBV7-2	TRBD2
CATSDPQGRQETQYF	many	TRBV24-1	-
CASASGGEETQYF	many	TRBV2	TRBD2
CSVVASGANYGYTF	many	TRBV29-1	-
CSVEVLGDTEAFF	many	TRBV29-1	-
CASSFTRRGEQYF	once	TRBV12-3/TRBV12-4	-